A selection of T cell receptor beta chains follows, all from one sample in a study of blood T cells in healthy people across ages. TCRdb used MiXCR to reprocess the 5' RACE reads, holding one entry per CDR3 protein. The sample lists 920,000 or so distinct CDR3 sequences; over 35% were seen once. Sequenced sample: blood. All receptors derive from a woman aged 55-75 years in good health. Each CDR3 is given with its conserved first and last residue. Each record gives: clone size, J gene, V gene, D gene, CDR3 protein, CDR3 DNA. A D gene is named only where the DNA matches it firmly. Expanded clones get a size class; other rows say once, few or many, or leave the size out.

few TRBJ1-2 TRBV5-1 - CASSFATESYGYTF TGCGCCAGCAGCTTTGCGACAGAGAGCTATGGCTACACCTTC
- TRBJ2-3 TRBV20-1 TRBD2 CSETGLAADTQYF TGCAGCGAAACCGGCCTAGCGGCAGATACGCAGTATTTT
- TRBJ2-5 TRBV6-1 - CASSESLGRQETQYF TGTGCCAGCAGTGAATCCCTAGGGAGGCAAGAGACCCAGTACTTC
- TRBJ2-3 TRBV9 TRBD2 CASSVGLAGRTDTQYF TGTGCCAGCAGCGTAGGATTAGCGGGGCGCACAGATACGCAGTATTTT
few TRBJ2-1 TRBV7-9 - CASSSTDGDNEQFF TGTGCCAGCAGCTCCACCGACGGAGACAATGAGCAGTTCTTC
- TRBJ2-7 TRBV2 - CASSEALVGEQYF TGTGCCAGCAGTGAAGCGCTTGTCGGCGAGCAGTACTTC
- TRBJ2-4 TRBV6-5 - CASSLGQGAKNIQYF TGTGCCAGCAGCCTCGGGCAGGGGGCCAAAAACATTCAGTACTTC
- TRBJ1-2 TRBV27 - CASSFQGSNYGYTF TGTGCCAGCAGTTTTCAGGGCAGCAACTATGGCTACACCTTC
once TRBJ2-3 TRBV20-1 TRBD2 CSARPRLAGGSDTQYF TGCAGTGCTAGACCCAGACTAGCGGGGGGTTCAGATACGCAGTATTTT
many TRBJ2-7 TRBV4-1 TRBD1 CASSQVYRGASLYEQYF TGCGCCAGCAGCCAAGTGTACAGGGGAGCTAGCCTTTACGAGCAGTACTTC
few TRBJ2-7 TRBV20-1 TRBD2 CSARDPAGGIYEQYF TGCAGTGCTAGAGATCCAGCGGGAGGGATCTACGAGCAGTACTTC
few TRBJ2-1 TRBV7-9 - CASSFTLNEQFF TGTGCCAGCAGCTTTACCTTAAATGAGCAGTTCTTC
- TRBJ2-1 TRBV7-9 - CASSQETGRIGEQFF TGTGCCAGCAGCCAAGAAACGGGACGTATAGGGGAGCAGTTCTTC
few TRBJ2-3 TRBV29-1 TRBD2 CSVLKVTGRGDTQYF TGCAGCGTCTTGAAGGTCACTGGGAGGGGAGATACGCAGTATTTT
- TRBJ2-1 TRBV14 - CASSQLLGGIDEQFF TGTGCCAGCAGCCAACTCCTTGGGGGGATAGATGAGCAGTTCTTC
- TRBJ1-3 TRBV7-9 - CASSFFAGLRNTIYF TGTGCCAGCAGCTTTTTCGCAGGGCTACGAAACACCATATATTTT
- TRBJ2-5 TRBV6-5 - CASSYSRVRGETQYF TGTGCCAGCAGTTACAGTCGCGTAAGAGGGGAGACCCAGTACTTC
- TRBJ2-3 TRBV27 - CASSFSGAAFVSTDTQYF TGTGCCAGCAGTTTTTCAGGGGCGGCTTTTGTGAGCACAGATACGCAGTATTTT
- TRBJ2-1 TRBV9 - CASSVGGRNYNEQFF TGTGCCAGCAGCGTAGGCGGACGGAACTACAATGAGCAGTTCTTC
few TRBJ2-2 TRBV20-1 TRBD2 CSARDSRTSAGELFF TGCAGTGCTAGAGATTCACGGACTAGCGCCGGGGAGCTGTTTTTT
few TRBJ2-1 TRBV20-1 - CSARDMDLDVEQFF TGCAGTGCTAGGGATATGGATCTAGATGTTGAGCAGTTCTTC
- TRBJ2-7 TRBV5-5 TRBD2 CVSGREYSYNEQYF TGTGTCAGCGGGCGGGAGTACTCCTACAATGAGCAGTACTTC
once TRBJ2-5 TRBV12-3/TRBV12-4 - CASSWSRQETQYF TGTGCCAGCAGTTGGAGCAGACAAGAGACCCAGTACTTC
many TRBJ1-2 TRBV29-1 - CSAAGTSTRYGYTF TGCAGCGCCGCCGGGACATCTACGCGCTATGGCTACACCTTC
- TRBJ2-1 TRBV2 TRBD2 CASRPPASGRKSEQFF TGTGCCAGCAGGCCCCCAGCGAGCGGGAGAAAAAGTGAGCAGTTCTTC
- TRBJ1-4 TRBV28 TRBD1 CASSLPPGGFGEKLFF TGTGCCAGCAGTTTACCCCCAGGGGGTTTTGGTGAAAAACTGTTTTTT
- TRBJ2-1 TRBV7-9 TRBD2 CASSLASGKYNEQFF TGTGCCAGCAGCTTAGCTAGCGGGAAATACAATGAGCAGTTCTTC
- TRBJ1-5 TRBV27 TRBD1 CASSLLGGLDQPQHF TGTGCCAGCAGTTTATTAGGGGGCTTGGATCAGCCCCAGCATTTT
few TRBJ2-6 TRBV2 - CASSEAGIPGVLTF TGTGCCAGCAGTGAAGCCGGGATCCCTGGAGTCCTGACTTTC
- TRBJ1-2 TRBV5-1 - CASSLFSTAGYGYTF TGCGCCAGCAGCTTGTTTTCGACAGCAGGCTATGGCTACACCTTC
- TRBJ2-1 TRBV7-2 TRBD2 CASSLGAGLSWNEQFF TGTGCCAGCAGCTTAGGAGCGGGATTATCATGGAATGAGCAGTTCTTC
- TRBJ2-2 TRBV9 TRBD2 CASSVVGRVASGNTGELFF TGTGCCAGCAGCGTAGTCGGGAGGGTGGCTAGCGGGAATACCGGGGAGCTGTTTTTT
- TRBJ1-2 TRBV27 TRBD1 CASSPGPGGGNYGCTF TGTGCCAGCAGCCCGGGTCCAGGGGGGGGAAACTATGGCTGCACCTTC
few TRBJ1-1 TRBV27 TRBD1 CASSPRTGDRHTEAFF TGTGCCAGCAGTCCACGCACAGGGGATCGTCACACTGAAGCTTTCTTT
few TRBJ2-7 TRBV10-3 - CAISELESESGYEQYF TGTGCCATCAGTGAACTAGAATCGGAGTCGGGCTACGAGCAGTACTTC
- TRBJ2-7 TRBV12-3/TRBV12-4 - CASSPRQITAEQYF TGTGCCAGCAGCCCTAGGCAGATAACTGCCGAGCAGTACTTC
- TRBJ2-3 TRBV20-1 - CSAQGEQGGPQDTQYF TGCAGTGCTCAGGGGGAACAGGGAGGGCCGCAAGATACGCAGTATTTT
- TRBJ2-1 TRBV6-1 - CASIYYNEQFF TGTGCCAGCATCTACTACAATGAGCAGTTCTTC
- TRBJ1-2 TRBV12-3/TRBV12-4 - CASSIKGHEDYGYTF TGTGCCAGCAGTATAAAGGGACATGAGGACTATGGCTACACCTTC
- TRBJ1-2 TRBV12-3/TRBV12-4 - CASSLAPIGGYTF TGTGCCAGCAGTTTAGCGCCAATCGGGGGCTACACCTTC
few TRBJ2-1 TRBV27 - CASSFLGGEQFF TGTGCCAGCAGTTTTCTCGGTGGTGAGCAGTTCTTC